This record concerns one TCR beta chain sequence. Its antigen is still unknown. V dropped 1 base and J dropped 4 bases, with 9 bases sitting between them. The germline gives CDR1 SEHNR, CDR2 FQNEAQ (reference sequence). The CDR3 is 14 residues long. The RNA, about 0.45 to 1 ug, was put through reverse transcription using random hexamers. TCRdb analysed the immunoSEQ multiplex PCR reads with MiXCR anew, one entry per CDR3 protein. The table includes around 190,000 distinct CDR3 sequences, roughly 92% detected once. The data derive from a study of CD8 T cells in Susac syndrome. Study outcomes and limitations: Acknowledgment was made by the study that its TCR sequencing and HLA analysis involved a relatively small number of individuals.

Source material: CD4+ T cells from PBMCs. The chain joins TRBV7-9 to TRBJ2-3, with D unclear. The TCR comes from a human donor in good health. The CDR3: CASSLEGIADTQYF. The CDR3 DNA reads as TGTGCCAGCAGCTTAGAGGGTATAGCAGATACGCAGTATTTT.